Below, one T cell receptor (beta chain) is given with its context. The data were taken from a study of blood T cell repertoires in COVID-19. Looking at the study overall: Whether acute or convalescent, the COVID-19 samples came from the United States, Italy and Spain. PBMCs, B-cell-depleted T cells, or T cells provided the cDNA or gDNA that made up the material.

Under the authors' procedure: Reference gene primer amplification yielded estimated nucleated cell counts. The repertoire was sequenced with immunoSEQ multiplex PCR; TCRdb's copy has only in-frame clones and lacks some. V, J and clone size were drawn from that table, and D and trimming were deduced from the DNA. The sample records some 100,000 clones, approximately 87% being singletons. J was trimmed by 0 bases and V by 3 bases; bases with no gene match: 2. The CDR3 spans 15 residues. Germline V gene sequence: CDR1 SGHAT, CDR2 FQNNGV. This TCR came from a woman aged 55-75 years with acute or convalescent COVID-19. The sequenced sample consisted of peripheral blood. The chain recombines TRBV11-2 with TRBJ2-3, with TRBD2 matching 8 bases. CDR3 nucleotide sequence: TGTGCCAGCAGCTTGGGACTAGGAAGCACAGATACGCAGTATTTT. Its protein product is CASSLGLGSTDTQYF. Complete variable domain (other parts from reference TRBV11-2 and TRBJ2-3): EAGVAQSPRYKIIEKRQSVAFWCNPISGHATLYWYQQILGQGPKLLIQFQNNGVVDDSQLPKDRFSAERLKGVDSTLKIQPAKLEDSAVYLCASSLGLGSTDTQYFGPGTRLTVL.